The 32 T cell receptor beta chains reported below all come from one sample, sequenced in a study of cytomegalovirus exposure and HLA in healthy donors. Researchers ran the PCR with 60 Vbeta and 13 Jbeta primers. The table came from immunoSEQ multiplex PCR; TCRdb's copy has only in-frame clones and leaves some out. The top ten clones hold approximately 2.5% of a sample with about 180,000 clones, 70% to 80% of them seen once. The sample consisted of PBMCs. These receptors all come from a man in his sixties in good health and CMV-seronegative.

A remark on this clone: Other DNA sequences in this sample translate to the same CDR3. The gene calls are TRBV30 and TRBJ2-5, with no clear D. This CDR3 region has 12 residues. Per the germline V gene, CDR1 is GTSNPN and CDR2 is SVGIG (reference sequence). V lost 7 bases, J lost 5 bases, and 14 bases lay in between. As DNA, the CDR3 is TGTGCCTCATCGGAGTTGCAGGAGACCCAGTACTTC. This translates into CASSELQETQYF.

The gene calls are TRBV4-1 and TRBJ2-7; possible D gene TRBD2, 6 bases. Germline values: CDR1 MGHRA, CDR2 YSYEKL. This CDR3 has 14 amino acids. V lost 1 base, J lost 4 bases, and 11 bases lay in between. In DNA form, the CDR3 reads TGCGCCAGCAGCCAAGGCCTTCTAGCGTACGAGCAGTACTTC. Residues: CASSQGLLAYEQYF.

V gene TRBV6-5 combines with J gene TRBJ2-3; TRBD2 matches 11 bases. The J segment lost 8 bases and the V segment lost 9 bases, leaving 7 bases of the junction unmatched. The CDR3 is made up of 13 amino acids. Per germline, CDR1 MNHEY and CDR2 SVGAGI. The CDR3 sequence: CASWGGTSGTQYF. The CDR3 DNA reads TGTGCCAGTTGGGGGGGGACTAGCGGTACGCAGTATTTT.

A single count supports this clone. The chain is built from TRBV6-1 and TRBJ2-5; 7 bases are shared with TRBD1. The assigned J gene may be wrong: the sequence end matches TRBJ2-7 better. CDR1 and CDR2 from the germline V gene are MNHNS and SASEGT. This CDR3 is 14 amino acids long. The CDR3 coding sequence is TGTGCCAGCAGTGTGGCGAGACAGGGTTACGAGCAGTACTTC. Protein: CASSVARQGYEQYF.

The chain employs TRBV6-5 and TRBJ2-5, with TRBD2 as a possible D gene (6 bases). The CDR3 totals 14 residues. The germline V gene encodes CDR1 MNHEY and CDR2 SVGAGI. V dropped 5 bases and J dropped 5 bases, with 15 bases sitting between them. The CDR3 DNA follows: TGTGCCAGCAGTGGACTGGGGGGTTGGGAGACCCAGTACTTC. Protein: CASSGLGGWETQYF.

The chain employs TRBV6-1 and TRBJ1-1, with no clear D. The V and J ends lost 8 bases and 4 bases respectively, with 14 bases between them. Germline V gene lookup returns CDR1 MNHNS and CDR2 SASEGT. This CDR3 is 13 amino acids long. CDR3 sequence (DNA): TGTGCCAGCGTCACCCCGGTCGGCACTGAAGCTTTCTTT. It specifies CASVTPVGTEAFF.

The genes are TRBV19 and TRBJ2-3, with 8 bases matching TRBD1. The length of the CDR3 is 14 residues. Trimming removed 7 bases from V and 1 base from J; junction bases left unmatched: 4. CDR1 LNHDA and CDR2 SQIVND come from the germline V gene (reference sequence). The CDR3 nucleotides read TGTGCCAGTAACACGGGACAGGGCACAGATACGCAGTATTTT. This sequence encodes CASNTGQGTDTQYF.

This clone appeared once. V usage is TRBV2 and J usage is TRBJ2-3, with D maybe TRBD1 (5 bases). Trimming removed 2 bases from V and 4 bases from J, with 13 bases in between. CDR1 and CDR2 (germline): SNHLY, FYNNEI. CDR3 length equals 15 residues. CDR3 nucleotide sequence: TGTGCCAGCAGTGAATCAGGGTTTGAGGCAGATACGCAGTATTTT. This sequence encodes CASSESGFEADTQYF.

The rearrangement uses TRBV6-5 and TRBJ1-5; 8 positions agree with TRBD1. The J segment lost 4 bases and the V segment lost 6 bases, leaving 5 bases of the junction unmatched. The CDR3 loop spans 14 amino acids. Germline loops: CDR1 MNHEY, CDR2 SVGAGI. CDR3 coding DNA: TGTGCCAGCAGACCGACAGGGGAGAATCAGCCCCAGCATTTT. It encodes CASRPTGENQPQHF.

The chain combines TRBV21-1 with TRBJ1-4; the table's D call of TRBD1 was not tested on the DNA. TRBV21-1 is shown as a pseudogene. The CDR3 consists of 14 residues. The CDR3 sequence is CARDRAATNEKLFF. As DNA, the CDR3 is TGTGCCAGAGACAGGGCTGCAACTAATGAAAAACTGTTTTTT.

This rearrangement joins TRBV5-6 to TRBJ2-1; 14 positions agree with TRBD2. Germline V lookup: CDR1 SGHDT, CDR2 YYEEEE. This CDR3 has 16 amino acids. Trimming removed 4 bases from V and 7 bases from J; junction bases left unmatched: 7. CDR3 amino acids: CASSEEGTSGGNEQFF. Here the CDR3 DNA reads TGTGCCAGCAGCGAAGAGGGGACTAGCGGGGGAAATGAGCAGTTCTTC.

Of note for this clone: Relative to the germline gene, one junction end is altered; a read error may explain this. The rearrangement uses TRBV27 and TRBJ1-5; 10 bases are a match to TRBD1. The CDR3 is made up of 18 amino acids. Germline CDR1 is MNHEY and CDR2 is SMNVEV (reference sequence). CDR3 sequence reads: CANIAGTGAPIGNQPQNF. The DNA of the CDR3 is TGTGCCAACATCGCCGGGACAGGGGCCCCTATAGGCAATCAGCCCCAGAATTTT.

The chain is built from TRBV5-6 and TRBJ2-1; 9 nucleotides match TRBD1. CDR3 length: 15 amino acids. The trim removed 4 bases at V and 2 bases at J, leaving 4 bases unmatched. Germline V gene data show CDR1 as SGHDT and CDR2 as YYEEEE. CDR3 region: CASSTTGGPYNEQFF. The CDR3 DNA sequence: TGTGCCAGCAGCACAACAGGGGGCCCCTACAATGAGCAGTTCTTC.

This clone was found a few times. The V and J genes are TRBV5-4 and TRBJ2-7, with D perhaps matching TRBD1 (5 bases). The germline V gene has CDR1 SGHNT and CDR2 YYREEE (reference sequence). CDR3 length: 16 residues. The V end lost 4 bases, the J end lost 0 bases, and 17 bases lay between the germline ends. Here the CDR3 reads CASSQDPQGGSYEQYF. CDR3 coding DNA: TGTGCCAGCAGCCAAGATCCCCAGGGCGGCTCCTACGAGCAGTACTTC.

The chain has TRBV10-3 and TRBJ1-4; D call uncertain. CDR1 is ENHRY, CDR2 SYGVKD, per germline. The CDR3 has 15 amino acids. V lost 10 bases, J lost 4 bases, and 19 bases lay in between. The chain's CDR3 is CATQQPYTSNEKLFF. CDR3 DNA sequence: TGTGCCACCCAACAGCCTTATACCAGTAATGAAAAACTGTTTTTT.

This clone was observed a few times. The J gene is TRBJ1-4, the V gene TRBV28; 9 positions match TRBD1. CDR3 length equals 15 residues. V shed 2 bases and J 11 bases; nucleotides not matched to a gene: 9. Per germline, CDR1 MDHEN and CDR2 SYDVKM. The CDR3 protein is CASSLGGQGREKLFF. DNA of the CDR3: TGTGCCAGCAGTTTAGGAGGACAGGGGAGAGAGAAACTGTTTTTT.

The rearrangement links TRBV7-9 to TRBJ2-3; 11 bases are a match to TRBD2. Germline V lookup: CDR1 SEHNR, CDR2 FQNEAQ (reference sequence). The V gene end was trimmed by 0 bases and the J gene end by 2 bases; junction bases not matched to a gene: 1. The CDR3 is 16 amino acids. For the CDR3, the DNA is TGTGCCAGCAGCTTAGCGGGACTAGCGGCCACAGATACGCAGTATTTT. This gives the protein CASSLAGLAATDTQYF.

A note on this clone: The germline gene is not matched at one end of the junction; a read error may be the cause. V gene TRBV27 combines with J gene TRBJ1-5, with 9 nucleotides matching TRBD1. The CDR3 sequence is 14 residues long. Germline V gene data show CDR1 as MNHEY and CDR2 as SMNVEV (reference sequence). The DNA for the CDR3 is TGTGCCAGCAGTCCTAGGGACAGGGATCAGCCCCAGAATTTT. It codes for CASSPRDRDQPQNF.

V usage is TRBV27 and J usage is TRBJ1-5; 10 bases align to TRBD1. CDR1 is MNHEY and CDR2 is SMNVEV in the germline V gene (reference sequence). Trimming removed 5 bases from V and 4 bases from J; junction bases left unmatched: 8. This CDR3 contains 16 residues. The CDR3, as DNA: TGTGCCAGCAGTGCAGCCGGGACAGGGGTTAATCAGCCCCAGCATTTT. Protein product: CASSAAGTGVNQPQHF.

The chain uses TRBV29-1 and TRBJ2-7; D is possibly TRBD1 (5 bases). Trimming left V 2 bases short and J 0 bases short, with 8 bases between. The CDR3 consists of 13 residues. The germline CDR1 and CDR2 sequences are SQVTM and ANQGSEA. In DNA, the CDR3 is TGCAGCGTTGAACAGGGCCTCTCCTACGAGCAGTACTTC. Protein product: CSVEQGLSYEQYF.

The V gene is TRBV19, the J gene TRBJ1-1; maybe TRBD1 (6 bases). The CDR3 runs 15 residues. The V end was cut by 3 bases, the J end by 4 bases, with 15 bases between. The germline V gene has CDR1 LNHDA and CDR2 SQIVND (reference sequence). The CDR3 nucleotides read TGTGCCAGTAGTATGGGGGCCTGGTTGGGCACTGAAGCTTTCTTT. Amino acid sequence: CASSMGAWLGTEAFF.

This chain connects TRBV5-4 to TRBJ1-1, with D possibly being TRBD1 (5 bases). This CDR3 is 14 amino acids long. The V gene's germline CDR1 is SGHNT and CDR2 YYREEE (reference sequence). V was clipped by 3 bases and J by 7 bases, with 16 bases between them. The CDR3 sequence is CASSYGGGRGEAFF. The CDR3 bases are TGTGCCAGCAGCTACGGTGGGGGGAGAGGTGAAGCTTTCTTT.

V is TRBV9 and J is TRBJ2-7; maybe TRBD2 (6 bases). CDR3 length equals 17 residues. Deletions cut 0 bases from V and 0 bases from J, with 16 bases between. CDR1 is SGDLS, CDR2 YYNGEE, per germline. CDR3 in DNA: TGTGCCAGCAGCGTAGGGGCAATGGGGACTGACTCCTACGAGCAGTACTTC. Protein product: CASSVGAMGTDSYEQYF.

This chain links TRBV9 with TRBJ2-7; tentative D call: TRBD2 (6 bases). Trimming pared 4 bases from V and 2 bases from J, leaving 16 bases between. CDR3 length equals 15 residues. Germline CDR1 and CDR2: SGDLS and YYNGEE. DNA for the CDR3: TGTGCCAGCAGCCCCCGGGCGGGGCAAACCTACGAGCAGTACTTC. Protein: CASSPRAGQTYEQYF. The entire variable domain, with the rest obtained from reference TRBV9 and TRBJ2-7, is as follows: DSGVTQTPKHLITATGQRVTLRCSPRSGDLSVYWYQQSLDQGLQFLIQYYNGEERAKGNILERFSAQQFPDLHSELNLSSLELGDSALYFCASSPRAGQTYEQYFGPGTRLTVT.

CDR3 sequence reads: CASMISGGRTDTQYF. In nucleotides, the CDR3 is TGTGCCAGTATGATCAGCGGGGGGCGGACAGATACGCAGTATTTT. The chain uses TRBV19 and TRBJ2-3; 9 bases agree with TRBD2. V trimming: 7 bases; J trimming: 3 bases; junction bases outside the gene matches: 8. Germline CDR1 LNHDA, CDR2 SQIVND (reference sequence). The CDR3 is 15 residues long.

The V gene is TRBV28, the J gene TRBJ1-1; D remains ambiguous. The germline gives CDR1 MDHEN, CDR2 SYDVKM. With 2 bases removed from V and 1 base from J, the gap between germline ends came to 11 bases. The CDR3 contains 15 residues. DNA of the CDR3: TGTGCCAGCAGTTTAGACGAGGCTTCGAACACTGAAGCTTTCTTT. Translation: CASSLDEASNTEAFF.

This chain joins TRBV6-1 and TRBJ1-4; TRBD1 might be the D (5 bases). Trimming took 8 bases from V and 6 from J, leaving 13 bases between them. This CDR3 region has 13 residues. Germline CDR1 MNHNS, CDR2 SASEGT. The CDR3 DNA reads as TGTGCCAGCGAAGGGGTGGTGGATGAAAAACTGTTTTTT. Protein sequence: CASEGVVDEKLFF.

J is TRBJ1-1 and V is TRBV19; a possible D gene is TRBD1 (5 bases). Trimming removed 5 bases at V and 6 bases at J, with 13 bases between. Germline CDR1 is LNHDA and CDR2 is SQIVND (reference sequence). The CDR3 runs to 13 residues. The CDR3 region is CASSLGTWAEAFF. CDR3 nucleotide sequence: TGTGCCAGTAGTCTCGGGACTTGGGCTGAAGCTTTCTTT.

The rearrangement uses TRBV6-5 and TRBJ2-5, with D perhaps TRBD2 (6 bases). The CDR3 length is 14 residues. Germline V lookup: CDR1 MNHEY, CDR2 SVGAGI. V was trimmed by 0 bases and J by 3 bases, leaving 8 bases between them. The CDR3 protein is CASSYSRGKETQYF. The CDR3 DNA is TGTGCCAGCAGTTACTCCCGCGGGAAAGAGACCCAGTACTTC.

This chain joins TRBV30 and TRBJ2-7, with 9 bases identical to TRBD1. This CDR3 has 14 residues. The junction had 8 bases not matched to a gene; V was cut back by 3 bases and J by 5 bases. The germline V gene encodes CDR1 GTSNPN and CDR2 SVGIG (reference sequence). DNA of the CDR3: TGTGCCTGGAGATTGAGGGACAGGGACCACGAGCAGTACTTC. Its translation: CAWRLRDRDHEQYF.

This clone has more than one count but fewer than ten. The rearrangement links TRBV2 to TRBJ1-2; TRBD1 matches 7 bases. Germline V gene sequence: CDR1 SNHLY, CDR2 FYNNEI. The V segment lost 6 bases and the J segment 4 bases; nucleotides outside the gene matches: 17. The CDR3 runs 17 residues. This chain's CDR3 is CASREQGSRATGYGYTF. The CDR3 nucleotides read TGTGCCAGCAGGGAACAGGGGTCCCGGGCAACGGGCTATGGCTACACCTTC.

The chain links TRBV25-1 to TRBJ1-1; a possible D gene is TRBD1 (6 bases). From germline, CDR1 is MGHDK and CDR2 SYGVNS. Trimming cost V 7 bases and J 0 bases, with 12 bases left between them. There are 14 residues in the CDR3. Here the CDR3 DNA reads TGTGCCAGCACAGGGACACTTATGAACACTGAAGCTTTCTTT. Amino acid sequence: CASTGTLMNTEAFF.